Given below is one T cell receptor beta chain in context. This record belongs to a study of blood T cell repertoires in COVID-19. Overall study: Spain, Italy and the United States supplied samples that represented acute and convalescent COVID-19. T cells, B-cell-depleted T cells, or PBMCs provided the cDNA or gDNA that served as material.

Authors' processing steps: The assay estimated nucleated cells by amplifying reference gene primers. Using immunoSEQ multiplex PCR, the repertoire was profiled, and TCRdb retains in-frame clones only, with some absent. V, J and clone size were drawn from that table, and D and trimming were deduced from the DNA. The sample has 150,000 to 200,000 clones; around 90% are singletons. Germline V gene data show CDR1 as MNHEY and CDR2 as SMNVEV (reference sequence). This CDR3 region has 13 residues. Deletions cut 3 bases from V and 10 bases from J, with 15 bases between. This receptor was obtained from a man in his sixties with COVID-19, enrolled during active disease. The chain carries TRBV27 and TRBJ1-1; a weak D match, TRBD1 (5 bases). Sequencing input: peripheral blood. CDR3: CASSFQDIGRAFF. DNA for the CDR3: TGTGCCAGCAGTTTCCAGGACATTGGTCGAGCTTTCTTT.